This T cell receptor (beta chain) stems from a study of T cell changes during pregnancy in multiple sclerosis. TCRdb's table, derived via immunoSEQ multiplex PCR, lists solely in-frame clones and lacks some. The top ten clones hold 0.15% to 0.2% of a sample with tens of thousands of clones, roughly 90% of them seen once. The CDR3 runs 15 residues. With V trimmed by 6 bases and J by 8 bases, 12 bases remained unmatched. Germline CDR1 is LNHNV and CDR2 is YYDKDF (reference sequence). This rearrangement joins TRBV15 to TRBJ2-1, with TRBD2 matching over 8 bases. The source of this sequence is a female donor in good health, enrolled as a control in a pregnancy study. This material consisted of CD4+ T cells from peripheral blood mononuclear cells, taken after pregnancy. The DNA for the CDR3 is TGTGCCACCAGAGGTCGGGGGGGGCAATGGGATGAGCAGTTCTTC. This encodes CATRGRGGQWDEQFF.